One and the same sample provided the 19 T cell receptor beta chains below, sequenced in a study of T cell responses to AZD1222 COVID-19 vaccine. Produced via immunoSEQ multiplex PCR; TCRdb's table is partial and in-frame only. The table shows 60,000 to 75,000 clones, with approximately 85% occurring only once. The specimen was peripheral blood, collected on day 0 of AZD1222 vaccination. Source of these receptors: an adult in good health.

This chain connects TRBV3-1 (or the pseudogene TRBV3-2) to TRBJ1-1; D ambiguous. Germline CDR1 and CDR2: LGHDT and YNNKEL (reference sequence). The CDR3 totals 11 residues. V dropped 1 base and J dropped 7 bases, with 4 bases sitting between them. CDR3 nucleotide sequence: TGTGCCAGCAGCCAAGGGTATGAAGCTTTCTTT. It codes for CASSQGYEAFF.

The CDR3 protein is CSVENGPEAFF. CDR3 coding DNA: TGCAGCGTTGAGAACGGCCCTGAAGCTTTCTTT. The chain carries TRBV29-1 and TRBJ1-1; D uncertain. Germline-derived CDR1 and CDR2 are SQVTM and ANQGSEA. The CDR3 has 11 residues. V lost 3 bases and J lost 6, with 8 bases in between.

V gene TRBV27 combines with J gene TRBJ1-2; D possibly corresponds to TRBD1 (6 bases). The CDR3 runs 13 residues. The V end lost 1 base, the J end lost 8 bases, and 11 bases lay between the germline ends. The germline V gene has CDR1 MNHEY and CDR2 SMNVEV (reference sequence). The CDR3 region has the DNA TGTGCCAGCAGTTTATTGGGGCAGGGGGGCTACACCTTC. Protein sequence: CASSLLGQGGYTF.

The rearrangement joins TRBV7-9 to TRBJ1-6; 7 bases line up with TRBD1. The CDR3 consists of 15 residues. J lost 3 bases, V lost 6 bases, and 5 bases had no gene match. Germline CDR1 and CDR2: SEHNR and FQNEAQ (reference sequence). CDR3 DNA: TGTGCCAGCAGTACCGGGGACAGCTATAATTCACCCCTCCACTTT. Its protein is CASSTGDSYNSPLHF.

The count of this clone is one. V and J are TRBV6-6 and TRBJ2-7, with 7 bases aligning to TRBD1. This CDR3 has 15 residues. V lost 4 bases, J lost 5 bases, and 11 bases stayed unmatched. Germline assignment: CDR1 MNHNY and CDR2 SVGAGI (reference sequence). CDR3 sequence reads: CASSSPLGQYNEQYF. As DNA, the CDR3 is TGTGCCAGCAGTTCTCCCCTGGGACAGTATAACGAGCAGTACTTC.

This clone was found once. The CDR3 loop reads CASSVAPGAQNTQYF. The DNA for the CDR3 is TGTGCCAGCAGCGTAGCTCCGGGGGCTCAGAATACGCAGTATTTT. The V gene is TRBV9, the J gene TRBJ2-3; D could derive from TRBD1 or TRBD2 (6 bases each). The CDR3 runs 15 residues. V was clipped by 0 bases and J by 7 bases, with 15 bases between them. The V gene's germline CDR1 is SGDLS and CDR2 YYNGEE.

The V and J genes are TRBV5-4 and TRBJ2-7; D may be TRBD1 (5 bases). The V end was cut by 3 bases, the J end by 1 base, with 14 bases between. This CDR3 region has 15 residues. The germline V gene encodes CDR1 SGHNT and CDR2 YYREEE (reference sequence). CDR3 region: CASSSAKTVSYEQYF. DNA for the CDR3: TGTGCCAGCAGCTCTGCCAAGACAGTATCCTACGAGCAGTACTTC.

The rearrangement links TRBV6-2 or TRBV6-3 to TRBJ1-2, with 8 bases identical to TRBD1. From germline, CDR1 is MNHEY and CDR2 SVGEGT. CDR3 length equals 15 residues. V dropped 5 bases and J dropped 3; count of bases not matched to a gene: 8. The CDR3 region is CASSPEGQGDYGYTF. The CDR3 nucleotides read TGTGCCAGCAGTCCCGAAGGACAGGGCGACTATGGCTACACCTTC.

The rearrangement joins TRBV10-2 to TRBJ1-5; D is undetermined. Trimming shortened V by 4 bases and J by 5 bases, and 6 bases separated the two germline ends. Germline lookup yields CDR1 WSHSY and CDR2 SAAADI. This CDR3 is built from 12 residues. In DNA, the CDR3 is TGCGCCAGCAGTGTTTCCGATCAGCCCCAGCATTTT. It specifies CASSVSDQPQHF.

This clone has a single count. This rearrangement joins TRBV6-4 to TRBJ2-3, with 8 bases identical to TRBD2. Per germline, CDR1 MRHNA and CDR2 SNTAGT. The CDR3 is 18 residues long. Trimming removed 5 bases from V and 2 bases from J; junction bases left unmatched: 15. The CDR3 region is CASSPQVGIAGNTDTQYF. CDR3 DNA sequence: TGTGCCAGCAGTCCCCAGGTCGGGATAGCGGGGAACACAGATACGCAGTATTTT.

This rearrangement joins TRBV29-1 to TRBJ1-4, with 9 bases identical to TRBD1. The junction had 5 bases not matched to a gene; V was cut back by 6 bases and J by 6 bases. Germline V CDR1 and CDR2: SQVTM, ANQGSEA. This CDR3 comprises 13 residues. CDR3 DNA sequence: TGCAGCGTAGTACAGGGGGCATATGAAAAACTGTTTTTT. It codes for CSVVQGAYEKLFF.

V usage is TRBV27 and J usage is TRBJ1-6, with D maybe TRBD1 (5 bases). The length of the CDR3 is 16 residues. Trimming cost V 1 base and J 9 bases, with 16 bases left between them. Germline values: CDR1 MNHEY, CDR2 SMNVEV (reference sequence). The CDR3 region has the DNA TGTGCCAGCAGTTTATTCTTTGGGACGGGGGGTTCACCCCTCCACTTT. Protein product: CASSLFFGTGGSPLHF.

A remark on this clone: One junction end does not reproduce the germline sequence, and a read error may be involved. The chain links TRBV27 to TRBJ1-6; D not resolved. This CDR3 has 15 residues. CDR1 is MNHEY and CDR2 is SMNVEV in the germline V gene (reference sequence). CDR3 bases: TGTGCCAGCAGTTTATGGGGTTCCTTTAATTCACCCCTCCACTTT. Translating it yields CASSLWGSFNSPLHF.

On this clone itself: At one of its ends the junction is not consistent with the germline gene, which may arise from a read error. The chain is built from TRBV19 and TRBJ2-3; 8 bases match TRBD1. CDR3 length equals 13 residues. Germline V CDR1 and CDR2: LNHDA, SQIVND (reference sequence). The CDR3 DNA sequence: TGTGCCAGTAGTATAACGGGACAGGCCATGAGGAATTTT. Translated: CASSITGQAMRNF.

V gene TRBV5-1 combines with J gene TRBJ1-1, with unresolved D. With 0 bases removed from V and 2 bases from J, the gap between germline ends came to 11 bases. Per the germline V gene, CDR1 is SGHRS and CDR2 is YFSETQ. CDR3 length: 15 amino acids. CDR3: CASSLAGRRNTEAFF. In DNA, the CDR3 is TGCGCCAGCAGCTTGGCCGGGCGGAGAAACACTGAAGCTTTCTTT.

The chain recombines TRBV3-1 (or the pseudogene TRBV3-2) with TRBJ1-5, with D possibly TRBD1 on 5 matching bases. CDR3 length equals 13 residues. Germline loops: CDR1 LGHDT, CDR2 YNNKEL (reference sequence). V shed 2 bases and J shed 13 bases, with 15 bases lying between them. The CDR3 is CASSQWGRDPQHF. DNA of the CDR3: TGTGCCAGCAGCCAATGGGGCCGGGACCCACAGCATTTT.

The genes are TRBV7-2 and TRBJ1-1, with 11 bases matching TRBD1. This CDR3 has 15 residues. Trimming removed 5 bases from V and 5 bases from J; junction bases left unmatched: 7. The V gene's germline CDR1 is SGHTA and CDR2 FQGNSA. CDR3 residues: CASSIPGTGGTEAFF. CDR3 DNA: TGTGCCAGCAGCATACCCGGGACAGGGGGAACTGAAGCTTTCTTT.

This clone has a handful of counts. The J gene is TRBJ1-3, the V gene TRBV9; 8 positions agree with TRBD1. CDR1 SGDLS and CDR2 YYNGEE come from the germline V gene. J gave up 4 bases and V 3 bases, and 6 bases lay outside the gene matches. This CDR3 has 15 residues. CDR3 DNA: TGTGCCAGCAGCGGCCCGACAGGGGTCGGAAACACCATATATTTT. It is translated as CASSGPTGVGNTIYF.

The chain links TRBV4-1 to TRBJ2-4; D call uncertain. This CDR3 has 15 amino acids. Germline V lookup: CDR1 MGHRA, CDR2 YSYEKL. V was clipped by 0 bases and J by 9 bases, with 15 bases between them. CDR3: CASSQELGSFSIQYF. CDR3 nucleotides: TGCGCCAGCAGCCAAGAGTTAGGCAGTTTTTCCATTCAGTACTTC.